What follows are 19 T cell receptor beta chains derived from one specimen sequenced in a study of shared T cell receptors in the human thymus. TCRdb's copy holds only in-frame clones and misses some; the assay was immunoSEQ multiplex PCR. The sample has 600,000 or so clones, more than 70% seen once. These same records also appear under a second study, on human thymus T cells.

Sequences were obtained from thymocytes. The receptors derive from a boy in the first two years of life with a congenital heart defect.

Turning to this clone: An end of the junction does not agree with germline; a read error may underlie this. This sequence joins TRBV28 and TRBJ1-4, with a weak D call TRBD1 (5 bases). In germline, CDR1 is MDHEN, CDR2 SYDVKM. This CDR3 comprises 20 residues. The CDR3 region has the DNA TGTGCCAGTAGTTCCCTTAAAGTCACCGGGGGTTATCGCGTAAATGAAAAACTGTTTTTT. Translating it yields CASSSLKVTGGYRVNEKLFF. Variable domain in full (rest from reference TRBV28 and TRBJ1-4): DVKVTQSSRYLVKRTGEKVFLECVQDMDHENMFWYRQDPGLGLRLIYFSYDVKMKEKGDIPEGYSVSREKKERFSLILESASTNQTSMYLCASSSLKVTGGYRVNEKLFFGSGTQLSVL.

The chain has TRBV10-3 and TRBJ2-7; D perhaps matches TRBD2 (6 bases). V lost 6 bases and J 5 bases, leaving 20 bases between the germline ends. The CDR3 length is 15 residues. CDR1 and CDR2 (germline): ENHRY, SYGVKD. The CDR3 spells CAIRAARDSPDEQYF. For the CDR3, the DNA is TGTGCCATCAGGGCGGCGCGGGATTCGCCGGACGAGCAGTACTTC.

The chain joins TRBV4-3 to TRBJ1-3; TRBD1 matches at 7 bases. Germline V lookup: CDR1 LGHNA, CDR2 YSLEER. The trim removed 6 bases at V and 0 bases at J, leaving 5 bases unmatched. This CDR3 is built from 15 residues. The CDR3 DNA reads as TGCGCCAGCAGTAGATGGGACAGCTCTGGAAACACCATATATTTT. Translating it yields CASSRWDSSGNTIYF.

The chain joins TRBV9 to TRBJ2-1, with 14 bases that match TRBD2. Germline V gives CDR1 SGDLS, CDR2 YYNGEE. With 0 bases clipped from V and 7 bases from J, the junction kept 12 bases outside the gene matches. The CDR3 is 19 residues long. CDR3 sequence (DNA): TGTGCCAGCAGCGTAGAGGGGACTAGCGGGAGTGGGTTGAGGAATGAGCAGTTCTTC. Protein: CASSVEGTSGSGLRNEQFF.

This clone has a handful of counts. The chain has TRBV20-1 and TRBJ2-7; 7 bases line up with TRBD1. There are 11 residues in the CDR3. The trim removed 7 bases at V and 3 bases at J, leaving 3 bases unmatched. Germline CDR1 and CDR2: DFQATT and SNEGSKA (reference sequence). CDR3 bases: TGCAGTGTTGGGACAGTCTACGAGCAGTACTTC. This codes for CSVGTVYEQYF.

DNA of the CDR3: TGCGCCAGCAGCCAAGTATTTAGCGGGGGAGATACGCAGTATTTT. Translation gives CASSQVFSGGDTQYF. The gene calls are TRBV4-1 and TRBJ2-3; 9 nucleotides agree with TRBD2. The ends lost 1 base at V and 5 bases at J; junction bases unmatched: 4. Germline V lookup: CDR1 MGHRA, CDR2 YSYEKL. There are 15 residues in the CDR3.

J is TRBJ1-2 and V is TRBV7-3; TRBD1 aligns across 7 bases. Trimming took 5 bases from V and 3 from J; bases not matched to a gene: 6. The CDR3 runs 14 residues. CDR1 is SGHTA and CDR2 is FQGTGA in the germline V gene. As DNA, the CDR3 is TGTGCCAGCAGCCAGGACACAGGGGACTATGGCTACACCTTC. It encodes CASSQDTGDYGYTF.

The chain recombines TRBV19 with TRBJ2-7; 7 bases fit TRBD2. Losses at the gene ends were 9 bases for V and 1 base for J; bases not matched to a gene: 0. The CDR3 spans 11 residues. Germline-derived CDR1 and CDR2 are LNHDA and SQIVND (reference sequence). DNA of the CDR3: TGTGCCAGAGCGGGATCCTACGAGCAGTACTTC. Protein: CARAGSYEQYF.

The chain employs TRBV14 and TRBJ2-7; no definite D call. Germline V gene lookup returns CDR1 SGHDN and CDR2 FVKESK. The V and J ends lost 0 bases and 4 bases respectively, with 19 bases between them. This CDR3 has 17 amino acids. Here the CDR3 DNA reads TGTGCCAGCAGCCAAGATTTGGGTCCCCGGAGCCGATACGAGCAGTACTTC. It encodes CASSQDLGPRSRYEQYF.

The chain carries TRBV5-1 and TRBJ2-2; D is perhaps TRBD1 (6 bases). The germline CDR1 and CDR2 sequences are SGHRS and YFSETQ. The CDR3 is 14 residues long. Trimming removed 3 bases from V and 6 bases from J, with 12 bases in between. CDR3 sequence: CASSWTVSPGELFF. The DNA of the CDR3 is TGCGCCAGCAGCTGGACAGTGTCTCCCGGGGAGCTGTTTTTT.

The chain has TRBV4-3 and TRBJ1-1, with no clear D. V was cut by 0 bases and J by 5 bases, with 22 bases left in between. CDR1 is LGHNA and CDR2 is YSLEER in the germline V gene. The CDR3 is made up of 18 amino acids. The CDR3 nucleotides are TGCGCCAGCAGCCAAGATCAGGCAAGAGCTGAGACAAGGACTGAAGCTTTCTTT. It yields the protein CASSQDQARAETRTEAFF.

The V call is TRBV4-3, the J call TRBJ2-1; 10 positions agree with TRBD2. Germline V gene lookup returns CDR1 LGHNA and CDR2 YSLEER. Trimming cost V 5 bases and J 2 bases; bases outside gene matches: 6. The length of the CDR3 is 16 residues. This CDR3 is CASSLTSGATYNEQFF. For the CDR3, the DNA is TGCGCCAGCAGCTTAACTAGCGGGGCAACCTACAATGAGCAGTTCTTC.

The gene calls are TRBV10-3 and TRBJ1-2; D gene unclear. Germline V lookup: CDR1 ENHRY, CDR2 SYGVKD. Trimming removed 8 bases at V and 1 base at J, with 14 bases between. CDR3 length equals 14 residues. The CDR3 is CAIPGGGNNYGYTF. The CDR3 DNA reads TGTGCCATCCCCGGCGGAGGAAATAACTATGGCTACACCTTC.

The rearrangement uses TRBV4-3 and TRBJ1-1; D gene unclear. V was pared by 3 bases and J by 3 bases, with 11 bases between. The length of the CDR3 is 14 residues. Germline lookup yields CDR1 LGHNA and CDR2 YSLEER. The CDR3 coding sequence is TGCGCCAGCAGCCACCGAGCCGGGGACACTGAAGCTTTCTTT. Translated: CASSHRAGDTEAFF.

CDR3 loop: CASSPQVGTSGTTPSYEQYF. The CDR3, as DNA: TGTGCCAGCAGTCCCCAAGTGGGGACTAGCGGGACCACGCCCTCCTACGAGCAGTACTTC. This chain connects TRBV27 to TRBJ2-7, with TRBD2 matching 13 bases. Germline assignment: CDR1 MNHEY and CDR2 SMNVEV (reference sequence). J lost 0 bases, V lost 5 bases, and 16 bases had no gene match. This CDR3 region has 20 residues.

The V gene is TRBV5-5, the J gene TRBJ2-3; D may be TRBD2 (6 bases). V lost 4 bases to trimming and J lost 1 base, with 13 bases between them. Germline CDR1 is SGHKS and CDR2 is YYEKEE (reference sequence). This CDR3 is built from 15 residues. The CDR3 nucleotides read TGTGCCAGCAGCCCGAGGGACTGGGGCACAGATACGCAGTATTTT. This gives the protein CASSPRDWGTDTQYF.

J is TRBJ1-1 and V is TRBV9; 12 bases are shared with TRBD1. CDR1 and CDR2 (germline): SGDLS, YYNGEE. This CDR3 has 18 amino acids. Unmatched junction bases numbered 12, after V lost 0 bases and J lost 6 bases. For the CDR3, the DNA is TGTGCCAGCAGCGTAGGGCCGGGACAGGGGGCGGCTGGAGCTGAAGCTTTCTTT. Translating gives CASSVGPGQGAAGAEAFF.

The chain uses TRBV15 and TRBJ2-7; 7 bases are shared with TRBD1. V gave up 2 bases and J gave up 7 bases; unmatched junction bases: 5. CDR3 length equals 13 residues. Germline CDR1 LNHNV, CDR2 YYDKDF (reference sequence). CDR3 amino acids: CATSRSTGIEQYF. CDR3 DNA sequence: TGTGCCACCAGCAGATCGACAGGGATTGAGCAGTACTTC.

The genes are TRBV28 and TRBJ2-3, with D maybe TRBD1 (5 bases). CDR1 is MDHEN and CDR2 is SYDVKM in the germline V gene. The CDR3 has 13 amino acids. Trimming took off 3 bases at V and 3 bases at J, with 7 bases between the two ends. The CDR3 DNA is TGTGCCAGCAGTTTGGGGCCGACAGATACGCAGTATTTT. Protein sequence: CASSLGPTDTQYF.